The 30 T cell receptor beta chains below all came from one sample that was sequenced in a study of regulatory T cells in long-lasting Graves disease. Time point reported: persistent/refractory GD, antithyroid drugs over 5 years with positive TRAb. PBMC RNA served as the TCR library source. The TCR beta library used iRepertoire HTBI primers with Arm-PCR amplification of CDR3. TCRdb passed the multiplex PCR reads through MiXCR, listing each CDR3 protein once. The sample carries approximately 380,000 distinct CDR3 sequences, 20% to 25% recorded once. The sample here was peripheral blood mononuclear cells (PBMCs), taken when the disease was refractory, from a patient treated with antithyroid drugs. These receptors originate from a female donor with Graves disease.

The chain combines TRBV7-6 with TRBJ2-7, with D possibly TRBD1 on 6 matching bases. The germline CDR1 and CDR2 sequences are SGHVS and FNYEAQ. The CDR3 covers 15 residues. Trimming cost V 5 bases and J 2 bases, with 16 bases left between them. The CDR3 loop is CASSAITGPTYEQYF. CDR3 DNA: TGTGCCAGCAGCGCCATTACAGGGCCGACCTACGAGCAGTACTTC.

This chain connects TRBV18 to TRBJ1-5; 8 nucleotides agree with TRBD1. Germline CDR1 reads KGHSH; CDR2 reads LQKENI. The length of the CDR3 is 16 residues. Trimming took 3 bases from V and 0 from J; bases not matched to a gene: 4. CDR3 sequence (DNA): TGTGCCAGCTCACCGGGGACAGGTATTAGCAATCAGCCCCAGCATTTT. Encoded protein: CASSPGTGISNQPQHF. Drawing the rest from reference TRBV18 and TRBJ1-5, the complete variable domain is NAGVMQNPRHLVRRRGQEARLRCSPMKGHSHVYWYRQLPEEGLKFMVYLQKENIIDESGMPKERFSAEFPKEGPSILRIQQVVRGDSAAYFCASSPGTGISNQPQHFGDGTRLSIL.

This clonotype has at least ten counts. CDR3 coding DNA: TGTGCCAGCAGCCTTAGCGGGGCTTCCCAAGAGACCCAGTACTTC. Protein sequence: CASSLSGASQETQYF. V and J are TRBV7-8 and TRBJ2-5; 8 bases agree with TRBD2. With 5 bases clipped from V and 1 base from J, the junction kept 6 bases outside the gene matches. This CDR3 spans 15 amino acids. Germline CDR1 reads SGHVS; CDR2 reads FQNEAQ.

This clonotype was counted a few times. The rearrangement joins TRBV7-2 to TRBJ2-7; 11 bases are shared with TRBD2. V shed 6 bases, J shed 3 bases, and the junction held 4 bases outside the gene matches. Per the germline V gene, CDR1 is SGHTA and CDR2 is FQGNSA. The CDR3 contains 14 residues. This CDR3 reads CASSILAGDYEQYF. CDR3 nucleotide sequence: TGTGCCAGCAGTATACTAGCGGGGGACTACGAGCAGTACTTC.

The V call is TRBV7-2, the J call TRBJ2-3; the match to TRBD1 covers 7 bases. Per germline, CDR1 SGHTA and CDR2 FQGNSA. With V trimmed by 6 bases and J by 4 bases, 10 bases remained unmatched. The CDR3 has 15 residues. The CDR3 loop reads CASSSDRVVSDTQYF. CDR3 nucleotide sequence: TGTGCCAGCAGTTCCGACAGGGTTGTCTCAGATACGCAGTATTTT.

At least ten counts were recorded for this clonotype. The germline gene is not matched at one end of the junction; a read error may be the cause. DNA of the CDR3: TGTGCCAGCAGTATAAGGGAGAACACTGAAGCTTTCTTT. Translation: CASSIRENTEAFF. The J gene is TRBJ1-1, the V gene TRBV19; D unresolved. Germline values: CDR1 LNHDA, CDR2 SQIVND (reference sequence). The CDR3 runs to 13 residues.

In this sample, this clonotype turned up many times. V usage is TRBV28 and J usage is TRBJ1-5; TRBD1 aligns across 8 bases. Germline values: CDR1 MDHEN, CDR2 SYDVKM. This CDR3 comprises 17 residues. The junction had 6 bases not matched to a gene; V was cut back by 2 bases and J by 0 bases. The CDR3 DNA reads TGTGCCAGCAGTTTAGCCGGGACAGGCATTAGCAATCAGCCCCAGCATTTT. As protein: CASSLAGTGISNQPQHF.

This clonotype showed up just a few times. A much larger clone lies one base from this, so it may be a read error. V and J are TRBV28 and TRBJ2-6; tentative D call: TRBD1 (5 bases). Germline lookup yields CDR1 MDHEN and CDR2 SYDVKM. CDR3 size: 14 residues. CDR3 region: CTSNQGTGANVLTF. The CDR3 DNA reads TGTACCAGCAATCAGGGAACAGGGGCCAACGTCCTGACTTTC.

In this sample, this clonotype turned up a few times. V usage is TRBV5-1 and J usage is TRBJ1-1, with D possibly being TRBD1 (5 bases). V lost 1 base and J lost 2, with 12 bases in between. The CDR3 spans 15 residues. Per the germline V gene, CDR1 is SGHRS and CDR2 is YFSETQ. Here the CDR3 reads CASSLRWGGNTEAFF. In DNA, the CDR3 is TGCGCCAGCAGCTTGCGGTGGGGGGGAAACACTGAAGCTTTCTTT. The variable domain in full, completed from reference TRBV5-1 and TRBJ1-1, reads KAGVTQTPRYLIKTRGQQVTLSCSPISGHRSVSWYQQTPGQGLQFLFEYFSETQRNKGNFPGRFSGRQFSNSRSEMNVSTLELGDSALYLCASSLRWGGNTEAFFGQGTRLTVV.

This sequence joins TRBV5-1 and TRBJ1-6; D possibly corresponds to TRBD1 (6 bases). Trimming removed 0 bases at V and 10 bases at J, with 14 bases between. CDR1 SGHRS and CDR2 YFSETQ come from the germline V gene. CDR3 length equals 15 residues. The CDR3 sequence is CASSLEGQPLSPLHF. CDR3 coding DNA: TGCGCCAGCAGCTTGGAGGGACAACCTCTGTCACCCCTCCACTTT.

On this clonotype itself: A much larger clone lies one base from this, so it may be a read error. J is TRBJ1-2 and V is TRBV28, with D perhaps TRBD1 (5 bases). This CDR3 comprises 16 residues. CDR1 and CDR2 (germline): MDHEN, SYDVKM. CDR3 residues: CAGRTLGGVANYGYTF. The CDR3 nucleotides are TGTGCCGGCAGGACACTAGGAGGGGTAGCTAACTATGGCTACACCTTC.

This clonotype has only a few counts. V usage is TRBV9 and J usage is TRBJ1-6, with TRBD1 matching 8 bases. This CDR3 has 16 amino acids. V gave up 0 bases and J gave up 7 bases; unmatched junction bases: 6. The germline V gene has CDR1 SGDLS and CDR2 YYNGEE. In DNA, the CDR3 is TGTGCCAGCAGCGTAGAGAGTACAGGGGGAAATTCACCCCTCCACTTT. Protein: CASSVESTGGNSPLHF.

This clonotype was counted between two and nine times. The chain links TRBV2 to TRBJ1-6, with D unclear. Germline CDR1 is SNHLY and CDR2 is FYNNEI. The CDR3 runs to 12 residues. The V end was cut by 7 bases, the J end by 7 bases, with 8 bases between. CDR3 amino acids: CASTFGNSPLHF. The CDR3 bases are TGTGCCAGCACCTTTGGGAATTCACCCCTCCACTTT.

This clonotype was seen more than once but under ten times. The chain joins TRBV30 to TRBJ2-7; 10 nucleotides match TRBD1. Germline CDR1 reads GTSNPN; CDR2 reads SVGIG (reference sequence). Trimming took 4 bases from V and 5 from J; bases not matched to a gene: 2. This CDR3 contains 12 residues. CDR3 sequence: CAWTTGGHEQYF. The CDR3 nucleotides read TGTGCCTGGACGACAGGGGGCCACGAGCAGTACTTC.

This clonotype has ten or more counts. V usage is TRBV28 and J usage is TRBJ1-1; 7 bases align to TRBD1. CDR3 length: 16 amino acids. The germline CDR1 and CDR2 sequences are MDHEN and SYDVKM. V shed 4 bases, J shed 5 bases, and the junction held 13 bases outside the gene matches. CDR3 DNA: TGTGCCAGCAGTTCCTGGACAGGCCCTTCGCGGACTGAAGCTTTCTTT. Amino acid sequence: CASSSWTGPSRTEAFF.

The chain combines TRBV6-1 with TRBJ2-7; D tentatively fits TRBD1 or TRBD2 (5 bases each). Trimming removed 4 bases from V and 4 bases from J, with 17 bases in between. CDR3 length equals 15 residues. Germline V gene data show CDR1 as MNHNS and CDR2 as SASEGT. CDR3 residues: CASSALVFGGYEQYF. In nucleotides, the CDR3 is TGTGCCAGCAGTGCTTTGGTCTTTGGGGGATACGAGCAGTACTTC.

In its sample, this clonotype was seen a few times. The rearrangement uses TRBV19 and TRBJ2-2, with 9 bases fitting TRBD2. J gave up 5 bases and V 8 bases, and 12 bases lay outside the gene matches. Germline V CDR1 and CDR2: LNHDA, SQIVND (reference sequence). The CDR3 consists of 16 residues. The CDR3 sequence is CASYFRLAEPTGELFF. In DNA form, the CDR3 reads TGTGCCAGTTATTTTAGACTAGCGGAACCAACCGGGGAGCTGTTTTTT.

The CDR3 sequence is CATSRGRGLTGELFF. CDR3 DNA sequence: TGTGCCACCAGCAGGGGCCGGGGGCTCACCGGGGAGCTGTTTTTT. The genes are TRBV15 and TRBJ2-2; D might be TRBD1 or TRBD2, each matching 6 bases. V was trimmed by 3 bases and J by 4 bases, leaving 12 bases between them. Germline values: CDR1 LNHNV, CDR2 YYDKDF (reference sequence). The CDR3 consists of 15 residues.

In this sample, this clonotype turned up a few times. The genes are TRBV30 and TRBJ2-5, with unresolved D. The CDR3 consists of 14 residues. CDR1 is GTSNPN and CDR2 is SVGIG in the germline V gene (reference sequence). Trimming took off 1 base at V and 2 bases at J, with 11 bases between the two ends. The CDR3 bases are TGTGCCTGGAGTGGTTACTTGAGGCAAGAGACCCAGTACTTC. This codes for CAWSGYLRQETQYF. The full variable domain, with the rest looked up from reference TRBV30 and TRBJ2-5, is SQTIHQWPATLVQPVGSPLSLECTVEGTSNPNLYWYRQAAGRGLQLLFYSVGIGQISSEVPQNLSASRPQDRQFILSSKKLLLSDSGFYLCAWSGYLRQETQYFGPGTRLLVL.

This clonotype was observed a handful of times. This chain joins TRBV5-1 and TRBJ2-7; TRBD1 might be the D (6 bases). The CDR3 has 15 residues. With 0 bases removed from V and 6 bases from J, the gap between germline ends came to 16 bases. Germline V CDR1 and CDR2: SGHRS, YFSETQ. The CDR3 DNA reads as TGCGCCAGCAGCTTGGAGGGGTCATGGGGGCCCGAGCAGTACTTC. Its protein is CASSLEGSWGPEQYF. The whole variable domain, remainder taken from reference TRBV5-1 and TRBJ2-7, is KAGVTQTPRYLIKTRGQQVTLSCSPISGHRSVSWYQQTPGQGLQFLFEYFSETQRNKGNFPGRFSGRQFSNSRSEMNVSTLELGDSALYLCASSLEGSWGPEQYFGPGTRLTVT.

This clonotype was picked up many times. The chain has TRBV6-2 or TRBV6-3 and TRBJ2-7, with D hard to call. CDR1 and CDR2 (germline): MNHEY, SVGEGT. The CDR3 is 12 residues long. V lost 6 bases, J lost 6 bases, and 12 bases lay in between. The CDR3 DNA is TGTGCCAGCAGCTTCCAGGCCGGCGAGCAGTACTTC. Amino acid sequence: CASSFQAGEQYF.

The CDR3 sequence: CASSPSSGYSYEQYF. CDR3 in DNA: TGCGCCAGCAGCCCCTCTAGCGGATACTCCTACGAGCAGTACTTC. This chain connects TRBV4-1 to TRBJ2-7, with TRBD2 matching over 7 bases. The CDR3 consists of 15 residues. Germline V CDR1 and CDR2: MGHRA, YSYEKL. Germline trimming cut 4 bases from V and 0 bases from J; bases unmatched to any gene: 6.

This clonotype was seen ten or more times. The rearrangement uses TRBV28 and TRBJ1-1, with D maybe TRBD1 (6 bases). Deletions cut 3 bases from V and 4 bases from J, with 12 bases between. The CDR3 has 14 amino acids. Germline V gives CDR1 MDHEN, CDR2 SYDVKM. The CDR3 loop is CASSFGGAITEAFF. CDR3 DNA sequence: TGTGCCAGCAGTTTCGGGGGCGCGATCACTGAAGCTTTCTTT.

This clonotype was observed at least ten times. The CDR3, as DNA: TGTGCCAGCAGTTTAGCAGGGGCCATGAGCACTGAAGCTTTCTTT. Its translation is CASSLAGAMSTEAFF. V gene TRBV28 combines with J gene TRBJ1-1, with D possibly TRBD1 on 6 matching bases. The CDR3 runs to 15 residues. Germline CDR1 MDHEN, CDR2 SYDVKM. V dropped 2 bases and J dropped 4 bases, with 14 bases sitting between them.

The chain employs TRBV15 and TRBJ1-5; 9 bases agree with TRBD1. The trim removed 5 bases at V and 3 bases at J, leaving 5 bases unmatched. Germline V gene lookup returns CDR1 LNHNV and CDR2 YYDKDF (reference sequence). The CDR3 consists of 15 residues. The CDR3 is CATSDRGGFNQPQHF. The CDR3 DNA sequence: TGTGCCACCAGCGACAGGGGGGGTTTCAATCAGCCCCAGCATTTT.

The CDR3 nucleotides are TGTGCCAGCAGTTACAGGCCGCTCATGAACACTGAAGCTTTCTTT. It specifies CASSYRPLMNTEAFF. The V gene is TRBV6-2 or TRBV6-3, the J gene TRBJ1-1; D gene uncertain. The CDR3 spans 15 residues. Germline V CDR1 and CDR2: MNHEY, SVGEGT. V was trimmed by 2 bases and J by 0 bases, leaving 10 bases between them.

This clonotype has at least ten counts. CDR3 in DNA: TGTGCCAGCAGCGGGACTAGCGGGAGGTTCGAGCAGTACTTC. Protein product: CASSGTSGRFEQYF. V usage is TRBV28 and J usage is TRBJ2-7; TRBD2 agrees at 15 bases. V dropped 6 bases and J dropped 6; count of bases not matched to a gene: 3. This CDR3 region has 14 residues. The germline CDR1 and CDR2 sequences are MDHEN and SYDVKM.

This clonotype appeared many times. The CDR3 ends on some other residue instead of the conserved phenylalanine or tryptophan, so this is likely a read error. The chain uses TRBV28 and TRBJ1-1; D gene unclear. Germline V lookup: CDR1 MDHEN, CDR2 SYDVKM. The CDR3 consists of 14 residues. Trimming cost V 3 bases and J 0 bases, with 8 bases left between them. The CDR3 loop reads CASSLKNMNTEAFL. Here the CDR3 DNA reads TGTGCCAGCAGTTTGAAGAACATGAACACTGAAGCTTTCCTT.

This clonotype was seen a handful of times. The gene calls are TRBV7-2 and TRBJ2-7; the D call may be TRBD1 or TRBD2 (5 bases each). Germline CDR1 reads SGHTA; CDR2 reads FQGNSA. This CDR3 is 14 amino acids long. V was cut by 1 base and J by 2 bases, with 9 bases left in between. The CDR3 DNA sequence: TGTGCCAGCAGCTTAGGGGGGAAGGCCTACGAGCAGTACTTC. This gives the protein CASSLGGKAYEQYF.

Ten or more counts support this clonotype. The chain is built from TRBV7-2 and TRBJ1-1, with a possible D match to TRBD1 (5 bases). Germline CDR1 is SGHTA and CDR2 is FQGNSA. CDR3 length: 17 residues. The V end lost 5 bases, the J end lost 0 bases, and 19 bases lay between the germline ends. The CDR3 spells CASSPGGVRLMNTEAFF. The CDR3 DNA sequence: TGTGCCAGCAGCCCGGGGGGGGTTCGCCTTATGAACACTGAAGCTTTCTTT.